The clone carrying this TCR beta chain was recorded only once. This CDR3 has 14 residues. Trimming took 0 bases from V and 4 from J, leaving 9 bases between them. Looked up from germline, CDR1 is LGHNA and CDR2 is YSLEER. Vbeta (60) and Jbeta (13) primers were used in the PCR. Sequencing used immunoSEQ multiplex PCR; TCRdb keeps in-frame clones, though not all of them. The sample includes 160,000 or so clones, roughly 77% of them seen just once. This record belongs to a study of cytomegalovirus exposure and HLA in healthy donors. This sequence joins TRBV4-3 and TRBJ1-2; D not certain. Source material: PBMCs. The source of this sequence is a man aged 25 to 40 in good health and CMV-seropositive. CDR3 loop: CASSQDPIGYGYTF. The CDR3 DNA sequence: TGCGCCAGCAGCCAAGATCCGATCGGCTATGGCTACACCTTC.